This T cell receptor (beta chain) was identified during a study of blood T cell repertoires in COVID-19. Trimming stripped 1 base from V and 6 bases from J, with 13 bases between. This CDR3 is 15 amino acids long. Germline lookup yields CDR1 LGHDT and CDR2 YNNKEL (reference sequence). Measured with immunoSEQ multiplex PCR; TCRdb has only the in-frame clones, and not every one. The sample has about 220,000 clones; 88% are singletons. The origin of this receptor is a woman in her thirties who had recovered from COVID-19. Sequencing was carried out using PBMCs or T cells enriched from blood (not recorded which). This rearrangement joins TRBV3-1 (or the pseudogene TRBV3-2) to TRBJ2-1, with unresolved D. Here the CDR3 reads CASSQVHQQANEQFF. CDR3 in DNA: TGTGCCAGCAGCCAAGTGCACCAGCAGGCCAATGAGCAGTTCTTC.